Sequencing of this T cell receptor beta chain was carried out in a study of blood T cells in healthy people across ages. The study's findings and limits: Considered underestimates were the diversity estimates obtained from one million T cells.

Combining a sample-barcoded 5' primer with a J-beta primer mix, a second PCR ran for 7 to 11 cycles. Each cDNA molecule carried a tag from a template-switch adaptor that contained 12 random nucleotides. The yield of each sample was at least 2.5 million CDR3-containing paired-end reads. Each CDR3 protein gets one entry after TCRdb re-called the 5' RACE reads with MiXCR. Counted here are about 1,500,000 distinct CDR3 sequences, over 25% occurring once; the ten biggest clones make up about 7.7%. Notes on this clonotype: Its antigen remains unknown. A junction boundary mismatches the germline segment, possibly from a read error.

There were healthy Caucasian individuals from Russia, aged about 6 to 95, serving as donors. The sequencing input was blood. This receptor was taken from a woman aged 25 to 39 in good health.

This CDR3 is CTSSRTGGNTGELFF. In nucleotides, the CDR3 is TGTACCAGCAGCCGAACAGGGGGGAACACCGGGGAGCTGTTTTTT. The gene calls are TRBV7-9 and TRBJ2-2; 8 bases line up with TRBD1. The CDR3 contains 15 residues. From germline, CDR1 is SEHNR and CDR2 FQNEAQ (reference sequence).